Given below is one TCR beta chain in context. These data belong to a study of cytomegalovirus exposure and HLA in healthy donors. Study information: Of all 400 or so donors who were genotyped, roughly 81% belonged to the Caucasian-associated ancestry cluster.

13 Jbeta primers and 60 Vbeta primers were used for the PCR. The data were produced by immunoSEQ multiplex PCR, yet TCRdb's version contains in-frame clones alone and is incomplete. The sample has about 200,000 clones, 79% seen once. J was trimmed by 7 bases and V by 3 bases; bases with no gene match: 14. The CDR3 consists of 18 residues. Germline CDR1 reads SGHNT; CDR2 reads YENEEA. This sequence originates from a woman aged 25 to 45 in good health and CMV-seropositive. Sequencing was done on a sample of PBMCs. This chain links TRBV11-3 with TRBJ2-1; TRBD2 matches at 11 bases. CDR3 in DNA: TGTGCCAGCAGCTTTCCAAGATCGACTAGCGGGGACCAGAATGAGCAGTTCTTC. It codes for CASSFPRSTSGDQNEQFF.